The clone carrying this T cell receptor (beta chain) was detected a few times. Its antigen remains unknown. Germline CDR1 reads MNHEY; CDR2 reads SMNVEV (reference sequence). V lost 6 bases and J lost 5; bases outside the gene matches: 17. The CDR3 totals 17 residues. These data are taken from a study of identical twins. Study findings and constraints: Where beta out-of-frame sequences were concerned, excess twin sharing was weaker. Zero-insertion analyses were open to partial confounding by invariant MAIT and iNKT cells.

MiXCR, applied by TCRdb to the 5' RACE reads, yields one record per CDR3 protein. The data hold 450,000 or so distinct CDR3 sequences, with about 13% observed a single time. This same sample was also taken into another study, of yellow fever vaccine responses in identical twins.

This chain uses TRBV27 with TRBJ2-7, with TRBD2 matching 9 bases. Sequenced material: CD4+ T cells sorted from blood. The receptor's source is a woman between 18 and 30 years old in good health. Here the CDR3 reads CASSQRGVAGVADEQYF. CDR3 nucleotide sequence: TGTGCCAGCAGCCAAAGGGGGGTAGCGGGAGTAGCGGACGAGCAGTACTTC.